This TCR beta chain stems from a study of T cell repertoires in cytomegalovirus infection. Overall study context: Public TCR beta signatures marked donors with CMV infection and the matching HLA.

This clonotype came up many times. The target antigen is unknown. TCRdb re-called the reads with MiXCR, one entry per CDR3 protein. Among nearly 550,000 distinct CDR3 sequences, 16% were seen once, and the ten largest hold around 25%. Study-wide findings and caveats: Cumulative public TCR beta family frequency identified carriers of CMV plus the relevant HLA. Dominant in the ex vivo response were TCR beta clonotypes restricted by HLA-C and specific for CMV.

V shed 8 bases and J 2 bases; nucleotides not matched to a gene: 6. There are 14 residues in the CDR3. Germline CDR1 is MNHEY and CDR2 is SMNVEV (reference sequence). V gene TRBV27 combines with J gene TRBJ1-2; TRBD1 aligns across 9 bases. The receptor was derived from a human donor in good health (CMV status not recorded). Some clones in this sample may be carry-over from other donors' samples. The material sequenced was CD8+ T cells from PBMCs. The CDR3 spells CASSVQGANYGYTF. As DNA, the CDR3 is TGTGCCAGCTCCGTACAGGGGGCGAACTATGGCTACACCTTC.